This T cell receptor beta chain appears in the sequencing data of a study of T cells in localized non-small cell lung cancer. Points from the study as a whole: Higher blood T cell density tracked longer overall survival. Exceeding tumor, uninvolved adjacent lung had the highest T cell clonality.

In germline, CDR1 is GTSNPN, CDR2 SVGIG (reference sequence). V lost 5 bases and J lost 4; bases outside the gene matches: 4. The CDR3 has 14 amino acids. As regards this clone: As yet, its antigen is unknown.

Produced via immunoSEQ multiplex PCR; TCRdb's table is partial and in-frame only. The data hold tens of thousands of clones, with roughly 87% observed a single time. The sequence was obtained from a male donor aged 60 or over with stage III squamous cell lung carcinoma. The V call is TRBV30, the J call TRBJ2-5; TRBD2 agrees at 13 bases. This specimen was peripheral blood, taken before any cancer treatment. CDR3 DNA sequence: TGTGCCTGGCGACTAGCGGGAGGAAGAGAGACCCAGTACTTC. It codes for CAWRLAGGRETQYF.